These T cell receptor beta chains were read from a single sample in a study of CD8+CD57+ T cells in acquired aplastic anemia. TCRdb re-called the reads through MiXCR, storing one row per CDR3 protein. The data hold about 190,000 distinct CDR3 sequences, with roughly 56% observed a single time. Sequences were obtained from sorted CD4+, CD8+, or CD8+CD57+ T cells (not recorded which) from PBMCs. Receptor source: a human donor in good health, serving as a control. Each CDR3 is given with its conserved first and last residue. D genes are given only for firm matches. The listing skips clone size in some rows; elsewhere it reads once, few, many or a size class.

J	size	V	D	CDR3	DNA
TRBJ2-1	many	TRBV7-3	NA	CASSSQPQGGGNEQFF	TGTGCCAGCAGCTCACAACCACAGGGAGGCGGCAATGAGCAGTTCTTC
TRBJ2-5	NA	TRBV7-2	TRBD2	CASSRYGTSEGGGQETQYF	TGTGCCAGCAGCCGATATGGGACTAGCGAGGGGGGGGGCCAAGAGACCCAGTACTTC
TRBJ2-4	NA	TRBV9	TRBD2	CASSIRASGGENIQYF	TGTGCCAGCAGCATAAGGGCTAGCGGGGGGGAAAACATTCAGTACTTC
TRBJ2-7	NA	TRBV19	TRBD1	CASSISGTGQYEQYF	TGTGCCAGTAGTATAAGCGGGACAGGGCAATACGAGCAGTACTTC
TRBJ1-2	NA	TRBV24-1	NA	CATSEPGTAVNYTF	TGTGCCACCAGTGAACCCGGGACGGCCGTTAACTACACCTTC
TRBJ2-7	many	TRBV5-8	TRBD1	CASSFDRGRTEQYF	TGTGCCAGCAGCTTCGACAGGGGGCGGACCGAGCAGTACTTC
TRBJ1-2	once	TRBV24-1	NA	CATSDRDRRHGYTF	TGTGCCACCAGTGACCGCGACAGGAGGCATGGCTACACCTTC
TRBJ2-7	NA	TRBV10-3	NA	CAINGGAGVSYEQYF	TGTGCCATCAATGGGGGGGCAGGGGTCTCCTACGAGCAGTACTTC
TRBJ1-1	NA	TRBV19	NA	CASKGGASTEAFF	TGTGCCAGTAAGGGGGGGGCAAGTACTGAAGCTTTCTTT
TRBJ1-2	NA	TRBV7-2	NA	CASSLPTASYTF	TGTGCCAGCAGCTTACCTACAGCCAGCTACACCTTC
TRBJ1-2	many	TRBV7-8	NA	CAAGSYNYGYTF	TGTGCTGCAGGCTCCTATAACTATGGCTACACCTTC
TRBJ1-4	NA	TRBV11-3	TRBD1	CASSSQGAREKLFF	TGTGCCAGCAGCTCACAGGGGGCACGTGAAAAACTGTTTTTT
TRBJ2-7	many	TRBV7-9	NA	CASSPVREEQYF	TGTGCCAGCAGCCCCGTTCGGGAGGAGCAGTACTTC
TRBJ2-7	NA	TRBV10-2	TRBD1	CASSSGTGVEQYF	TGCGCCAGCAGTTCCGGGACAGGGGTCGAGCAGTACTTC
TRBJ2-3	once	TRBV29-1	TRBD2	CSVTSGGASTDTQYF	TGCAGCGTAACTAGCGGGGGGGCCAGCACAGATACGCAGTATTTT
TRBJ1-1	few	TRBV7-8	TRBD1	CASSSDRGTEAFF	TGTGCCAGCAGCTCGGACAGGGGTACTGAAGCTTTCTTT
TRBJ2-1	once	TRBV15	TRBD1	CATSSEDRYNEQFF	TGTGCCACCAGCAGTGAGGACAGGTACAATGAGCAGTTCTTC
TRBJ2-7	NA	TRBV7-2	TRBD2	CASSLAPRAGGPEQYF	TGTGCCAGCAGCTTAGCGCCCCGAGCGGGGGGGCCCGAGCAGTACTTC
TRBJ2-7	NA	TRBV20-1	NA	CSAREGPRYEQYF	TGCAGTGCTAGAGAGGGGCCTCGGTACGAGCAGTACTTC
TRBJ2-6	NA	TRBV7-9	NA	CASSYWDNVLTF	TGTGCCAGCAGCTACTGGGACAACGTCCTGACTTTC
TRBJ2-7	NA	TRBV29-1	TRBD1	CSPLRTGNSYEQYF	TGCAGCCCGTTGAGGACAGGGAATTCCTACGAGCAGTACTTC
TRBJ2-5	NA	TRBV7-9	NA	CASSLRLPVGETQYF	TGTGCCAGCAGCTTACGACTCCCGGTTGGGGAGACCCAGTACTTC
TRBJ2-5	NA	TRBV12-3/TRBV12-4	NA	CASTESSETQYF	TGTGCCAGCACGGAGTCCTCGGAGACCCAGTACTTC
TRBJ1-1	NA	TRBV19	NA	CASTPKVRGTEAFF	TGTGCCAGTACCCCCAAGGTCCGGGGCACTGAAGCTTTCTTT
TRBJ1-4	many	TRBV9	NA	CASSVGGVTNEKLFF	TGTGCCAGCAGCGTAGGGGGTGTAACTAATGAAAAACTGTTTTTT
TRBJ2-7	NA	TRBV11-1	NA	CASSSQTIEQYF	TGTGCCAGCAGCTCCCAGACTATCGAGCAGTACTTC
TRBJ1-2	many	TRBV9	NA	CASSVVEDSYGYTF	TGTGCCAGCAGCGTAGTGGAGGACAGCTATGGCTACACCTTC
TRBJ1-6	many	TRBV5-1	TRBD1	CASSPGTGSSPLHF	TGCGCCAGCAGCCCCGGGACAGGAAGCTCACCCCTCCACTTT
TRBJ1-6	few	TRBV24-1	TRBD1	CATRGTGLNSPLHF	TGTGCCACCAGAGGGACAGGGCTGAATTCACCCCTCCACTTT
TRBJ2-3	many	TRBV11-2	NA	CASSSGQGDTQYF	TGTGCCAGCAGCTCCGGTCAGGGAGATACGCAGTATTTT
TRBJ1-2	NA	TRBV12-3/TRBV12-4	TRBD1	CASSPGTGRGYGYTF	TGTGCCAGCAGTCCCGGGACAGGTCGTGGGTATGGCTACACCTTC
TRBJ1-3	many	TRBV20-1	NA	CSASRGQVLSGNTIYF	TGCAGTGCTTCTCGGGGGCAGGTCCTCTCTGGAAACACCATATATTTT
TRBJ1-3	few	TRBV18	NA	CASSSGEGNTIYF	TGTGCCAGCTCATCCGGGGAAGGAAACACCATATATTTT
TRBJ2-7	NA	TRBV20-1	TRBD2	CSARDPAGDYEQYF	TGCAGTGCTAGAGATCCGGCGGGAGACTACGAGCAGTACTTC
TRBJ2-7	NA	TRBV7-8	NA	CASNSGAGEQYF	TGTGCCAGCAACTCAGGGGCCGGCGAGCAGTACTTC